This T cell receptor (beta chain) was sequenced for a study of T cell changes during pregnancy in multiple sclerosis. Using immunoSEQ multiplex PCR, the repertoire was profiled, and TCRdb retains in-frame clones only, with some absent. The sample has some 87,000 clones; more than 80% are singletons. Note on this clone: One end of the junction varies from germline; a read error may be responsible.

Germline lookup yields CDR1 GTSNPN and CDR2 SVGIG (reference sequence). CDR3 length equals 11 residues. The sequence came from a female donor with multiple sclerosis, enrolled in a pregnancy study. The chain employs TRBV30 and TRBJ2-7; D not certain. The sequences come from CD4+ T cells from peripheral blood mononuclear cells, collected before pregnancy. CDR3 residues: CAWSVQYFLIF. Here the CDR3 DNA reads TGTGCCTGGAGTGTACAGTACTTCCTCATCTTC. The variable domain in full, completed from reference TRBV30 and TRBJ2-7, reads SQTIHQWPATLVQPVGSPLSLECTVEGTSNPNLYWYRQAAGRGLQLLFYSVGIGQISSEVPQNLSASRPQDRQFILSSKKLLLSDSGFYLCAWSVQYFLIFGPGTRLTVT.